This TCR beta chain came from a study of OX40 agonist ivuxolimab in advanced cancers. Clones were sequenced by immunoSEQ multiplex PCR, and TCRdb holds only the in-frame ones, with some missing. The sample yields tens of thousands of clones, roughly 90% seen once. This clone showed up just once. J was trimmed by 5 bases and V by 6 bases; bases with no gene match: 10. This CDR3 region has 16 residues. Germline V lookup: CDR1 MNHEY, CDR2 SMNVEV (reference sequence). The source of this sequence is an adult with an advanced solid tumor such as melanoma, head and neck, liver or kidney cancer. This rearrangement joins TRBV27 to TRBJ1-6, with 7 bases identical to TRBD1. The sample was CD4+ or CD8+ T cells sorted from blood, taken in a trial of the OX40 agonist ivuxolimab. DNA for the CDR3: TGTGCCAGCAGCCGCAAAGGGGACAGAAATAATTCACCCCTCCACTTT. It encodes CASSRKGDRNNSPLHF.